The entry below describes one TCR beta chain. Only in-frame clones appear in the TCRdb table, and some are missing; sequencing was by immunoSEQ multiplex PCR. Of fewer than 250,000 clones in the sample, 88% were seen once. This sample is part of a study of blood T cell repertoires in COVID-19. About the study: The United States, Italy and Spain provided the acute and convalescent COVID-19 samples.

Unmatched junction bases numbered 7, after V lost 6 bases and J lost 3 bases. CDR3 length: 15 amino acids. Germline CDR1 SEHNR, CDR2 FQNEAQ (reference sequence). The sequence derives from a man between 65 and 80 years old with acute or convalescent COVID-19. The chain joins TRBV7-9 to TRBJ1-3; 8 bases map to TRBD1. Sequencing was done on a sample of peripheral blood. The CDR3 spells CASSRQGTGGNTIYF. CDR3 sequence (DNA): TGTGCCAGCAGTCGACAGGGGACGGGTGGAAACACCATATATTTT.